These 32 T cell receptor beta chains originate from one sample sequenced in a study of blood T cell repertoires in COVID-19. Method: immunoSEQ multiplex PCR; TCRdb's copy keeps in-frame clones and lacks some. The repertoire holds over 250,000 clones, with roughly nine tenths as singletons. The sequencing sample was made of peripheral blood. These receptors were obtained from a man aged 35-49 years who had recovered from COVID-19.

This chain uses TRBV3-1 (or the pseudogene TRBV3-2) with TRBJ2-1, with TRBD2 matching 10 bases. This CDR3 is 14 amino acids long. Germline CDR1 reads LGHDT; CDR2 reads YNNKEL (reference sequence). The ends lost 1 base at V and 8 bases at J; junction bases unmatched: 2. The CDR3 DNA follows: TGTGCCAGCAGCCAAGGGACTAGCGGCGATGAGCAGTTCTTC. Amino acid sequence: CASSQGTSGDEQFF.

The CDR3 protein is CSASHAGQGASYQPQHF. The CDR3 DNA reads TGCAGTGCTAGTCACGCAGGACAGGGGGCGAGCTATCAGCCCCAGCATTTT. The chain carries TRBV20-1 and TRBJ1-5, with 11 bases fitting TRBD1. After removal of 3 bases from V and 5 bases from J, the junction contained 12 bases not matched to a gene. Germline CDR1 and CDR2: DFQATT and SNEGSKA (reference sequence). The CDR3 runs 17 residues.

As DNA, the CDR3 is TGTGCCAGCAGCCCACCCGGACTAGGGGGGATAGCCAAAAACATTCAGTACTTC. Residues: CASSPPGLGGIAKNIQYF. V and J are TRBV11-2 and TRBJ2-4; D may be TRBD2 (7 bases). The CDR3 has 18 residues. Trimming shortened V by 5 bases and J by 0 bases, and 20 bases separated the two germline ends. The V gene's germline CDR1 is SGHAT and CDR2 FQNNGV.

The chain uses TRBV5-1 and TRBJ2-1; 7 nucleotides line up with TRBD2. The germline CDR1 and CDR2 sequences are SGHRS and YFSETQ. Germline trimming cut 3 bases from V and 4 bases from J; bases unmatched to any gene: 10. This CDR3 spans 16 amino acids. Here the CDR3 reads CASSWGRDQQYNEQFF. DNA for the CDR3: TGCGCCAGCAGCTGGGGGAGGGACCAGCAGTACAATGAGCAGTTCTTC.

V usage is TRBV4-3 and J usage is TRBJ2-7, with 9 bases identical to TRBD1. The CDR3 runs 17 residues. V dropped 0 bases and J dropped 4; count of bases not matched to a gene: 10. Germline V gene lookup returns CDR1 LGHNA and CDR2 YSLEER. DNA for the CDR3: TGCGCCAGCAGCCAAGATAGAGCGGGACAGGGTGGATACGAGCAGTACTTC. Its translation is CASSQDRAGQGGYEQYF.

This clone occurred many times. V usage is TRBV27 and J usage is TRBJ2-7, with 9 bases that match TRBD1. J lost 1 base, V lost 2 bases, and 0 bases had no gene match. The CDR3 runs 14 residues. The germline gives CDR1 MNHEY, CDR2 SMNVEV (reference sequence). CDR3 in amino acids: CASSLGTGSYEQYF. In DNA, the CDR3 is TGTGCCAGCAGTTTAGGGACAGGGTCCTACGAGCAGTACTTC.

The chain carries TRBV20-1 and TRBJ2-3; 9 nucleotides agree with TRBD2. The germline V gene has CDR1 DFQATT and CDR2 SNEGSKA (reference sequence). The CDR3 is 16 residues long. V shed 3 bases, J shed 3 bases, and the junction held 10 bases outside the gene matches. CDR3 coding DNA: TGCAGTGCTAGTCCGCCTAGCGGGGCTTGGACAGATACGCAGTATTTT. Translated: CSASPPSGAWTDTQYF.

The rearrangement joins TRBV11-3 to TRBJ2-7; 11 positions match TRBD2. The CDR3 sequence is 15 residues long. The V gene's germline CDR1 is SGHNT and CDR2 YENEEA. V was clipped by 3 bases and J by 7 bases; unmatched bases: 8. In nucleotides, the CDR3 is TGTGCCAGCAGCTTCGGACTAGCGGGCCAGGGAGAGCAGTACTTC. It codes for CASSFGLAGQGEQYF.

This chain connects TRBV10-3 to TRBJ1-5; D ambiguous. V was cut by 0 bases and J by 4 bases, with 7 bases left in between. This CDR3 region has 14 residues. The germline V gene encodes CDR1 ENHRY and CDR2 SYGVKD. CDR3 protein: CAISESRLNQPQHF. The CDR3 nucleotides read TGTGCCATCAGTGAGTCGAGGCTAAATCAGCCCCAGCATTTT.

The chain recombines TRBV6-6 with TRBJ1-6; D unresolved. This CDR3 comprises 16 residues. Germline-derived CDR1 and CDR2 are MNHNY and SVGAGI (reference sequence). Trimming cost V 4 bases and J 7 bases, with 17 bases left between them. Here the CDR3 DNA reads TGTGCCAGCAGTTCCACCGGGAGATTAAGCAATTCACCCCTCCACTTT. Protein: CASSSTGRLSNSPLHF.

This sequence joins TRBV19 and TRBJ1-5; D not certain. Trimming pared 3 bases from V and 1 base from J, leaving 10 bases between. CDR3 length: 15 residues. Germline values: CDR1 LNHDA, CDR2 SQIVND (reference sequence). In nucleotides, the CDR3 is TGTGCCAGTAGTATCGGGGTCTCCAGCAATCAGCCCCAGCATTTT. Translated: CASSIGVSSNQPQHF.

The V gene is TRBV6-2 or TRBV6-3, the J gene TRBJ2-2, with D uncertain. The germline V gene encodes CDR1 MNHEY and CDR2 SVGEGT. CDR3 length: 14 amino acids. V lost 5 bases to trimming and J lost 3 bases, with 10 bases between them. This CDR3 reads CASSTNLDTGELFF. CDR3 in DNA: TGTGCCAGCAGTACTAATTTGGACACCGGGGAGCTGTTTTTT.

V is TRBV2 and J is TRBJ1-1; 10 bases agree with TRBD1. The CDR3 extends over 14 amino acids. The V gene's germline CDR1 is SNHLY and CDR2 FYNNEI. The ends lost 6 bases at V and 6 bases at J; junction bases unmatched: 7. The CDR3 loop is CASRAGQGSAEAFF. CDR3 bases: TGTGCCAGCAGGGCGGGACAGGGGTCGGCTGAAGCTTTCTTT.

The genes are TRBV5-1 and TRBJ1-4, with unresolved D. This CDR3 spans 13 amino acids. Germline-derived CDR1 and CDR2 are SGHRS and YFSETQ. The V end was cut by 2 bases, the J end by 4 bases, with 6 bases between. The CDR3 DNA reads TGCGCCAGCAGCTTACGGGTTAATGAAAAACTGTTTTTT. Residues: CASSLRVNEKLFF.

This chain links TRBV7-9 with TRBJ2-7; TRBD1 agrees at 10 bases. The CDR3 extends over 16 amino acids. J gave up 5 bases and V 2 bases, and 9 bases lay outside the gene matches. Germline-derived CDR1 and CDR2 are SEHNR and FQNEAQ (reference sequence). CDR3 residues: CASSLLDRGRGNEQYF. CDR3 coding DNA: TGTGCCAGCAGCTTATTAGACAGGGGGCGCGGGAACGAGCAGTACTTC.

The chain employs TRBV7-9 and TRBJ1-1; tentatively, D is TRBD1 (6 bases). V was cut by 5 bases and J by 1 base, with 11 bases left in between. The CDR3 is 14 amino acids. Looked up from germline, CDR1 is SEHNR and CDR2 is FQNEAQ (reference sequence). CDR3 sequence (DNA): TGTGCCAGCAGCCCCAAGACAGGGAACACTGAAGCTTTCTTT. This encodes CASSPKTGNTEAFF.

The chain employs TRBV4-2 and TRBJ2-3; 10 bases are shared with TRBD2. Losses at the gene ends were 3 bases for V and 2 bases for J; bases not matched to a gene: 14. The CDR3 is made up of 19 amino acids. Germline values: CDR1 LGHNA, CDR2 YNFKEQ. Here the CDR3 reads CASSHGRASGSLVTDTQYF. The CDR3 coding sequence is TGTGCCAGCAGCCACGGCCGGGCTAGCGGGAGCTTAGTCACAGATACGCAGTATTTT.

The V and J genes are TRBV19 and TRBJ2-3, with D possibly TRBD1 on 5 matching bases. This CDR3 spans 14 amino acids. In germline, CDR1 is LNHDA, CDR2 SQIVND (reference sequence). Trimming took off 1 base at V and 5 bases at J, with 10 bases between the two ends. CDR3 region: CASSIGGREDTQYF. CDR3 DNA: TGTGCCAGTAGTATAGGGGGCAGGGAAGATACGCAGTATTTT.

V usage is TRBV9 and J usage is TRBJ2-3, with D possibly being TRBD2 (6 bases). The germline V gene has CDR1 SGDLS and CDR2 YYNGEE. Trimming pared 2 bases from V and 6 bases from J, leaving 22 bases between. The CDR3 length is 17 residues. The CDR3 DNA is TGTGCCAGCAGCGTTCGGGGGTCTACCTGGACGGGGGATACGCAGTATTTT. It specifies CASSVRGSTWTGDTQYF.

Written as DNA, the CDR3 is TGCAGCGTAAGATCAGGGGACACTGAAGCTTTCTTT. Translation gives CSVRSGDTEAFF. This chain links TRBV29-1 with TRBJ1-1; D is perhaps TRBD1 (6 bases). Germline CDR1 and CDR2: SQVTM and ANQGSEA. The CDR3 loop spans 12 amino acids. V was cut by 6 bases and J by 3 bases, with 11 bases left in between. Filled out from reference TRBV29-1 and TRBJ1-1, the complete variable domain reads SAVISQKPSRDICQRGTSLTIQCQVDSQVTMMFWYRQQPGQSLTLIATANQGSEATYESGFVIDKFPISRPNLTFSTLTVSNMSPEDSSIYLCSVRSGDTEAFFGQGTRLTVV.

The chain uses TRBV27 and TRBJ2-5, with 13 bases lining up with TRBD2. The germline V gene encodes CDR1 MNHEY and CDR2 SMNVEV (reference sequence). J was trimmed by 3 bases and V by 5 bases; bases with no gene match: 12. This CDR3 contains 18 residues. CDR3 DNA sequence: TGTGCCAGCAGTCCCTTGACCGGGACTAGCGGGGAGAAAGAGACCCAGTACTTC. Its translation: CASSPLTGTSGEKETQYF.

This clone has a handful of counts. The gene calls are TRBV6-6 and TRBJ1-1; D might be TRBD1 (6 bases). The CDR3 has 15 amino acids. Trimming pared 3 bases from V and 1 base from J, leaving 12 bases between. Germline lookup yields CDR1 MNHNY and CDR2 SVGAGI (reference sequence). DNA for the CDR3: TGTGCCAGCAGTTATATTGGGGGCGGGAACACTGAAGCTTTCTTT. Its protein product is CASSYIGGGNTEAFF.

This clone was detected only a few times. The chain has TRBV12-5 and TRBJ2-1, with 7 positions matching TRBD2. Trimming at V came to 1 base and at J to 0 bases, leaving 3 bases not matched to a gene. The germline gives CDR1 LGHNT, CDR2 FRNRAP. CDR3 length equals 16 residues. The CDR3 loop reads CASGLEAGVSYNEQFF. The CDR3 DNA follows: TGTGCTAGTGGTTTGGAGGCGGGGGTCTCCTACAATGAGCAGTTCTTC. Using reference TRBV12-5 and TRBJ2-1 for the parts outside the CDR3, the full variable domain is DARVTQTPRHKVTEMGQEVTMRCQPILGHNTVFWYRQTMMQGLELLAYFRNRAPLDDSGMPKDRFSAEMPDATLATLKIQPSEPRDSAVYFCASGLEAGVSYNEQFFGPGTRLTVL.

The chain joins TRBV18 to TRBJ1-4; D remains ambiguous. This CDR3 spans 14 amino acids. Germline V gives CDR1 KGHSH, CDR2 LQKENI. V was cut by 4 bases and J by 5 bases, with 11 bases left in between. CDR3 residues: CASSLKQINEKLFF. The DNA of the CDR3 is TGTGCCAGCTCACTCAAACAGATAAATGAAAAACTGTTTTTT.

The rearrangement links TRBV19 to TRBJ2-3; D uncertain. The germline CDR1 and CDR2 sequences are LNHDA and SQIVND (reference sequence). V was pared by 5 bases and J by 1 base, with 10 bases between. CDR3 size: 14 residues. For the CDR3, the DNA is TGTGCCAGTAGTTGGGTGGGCCGCACAGATACGCAGTATTTT. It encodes CASSWVGRTDTQYF.

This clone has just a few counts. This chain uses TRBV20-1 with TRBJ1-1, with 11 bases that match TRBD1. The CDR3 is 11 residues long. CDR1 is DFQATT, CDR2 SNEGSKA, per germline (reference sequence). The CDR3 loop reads CKGTGGTEAFF. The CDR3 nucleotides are TGCAAAGGGACAGGGGGCACTGAAGCTTTCTTT.

The CDR3 protein is CASSSRGSGTTDTQYF. CDR3 sequence (DNA): TGTGCCAGCAGCTCCAGGGGTAGCGGGACGACAGATACGCAGTATTTT. The genes are TRBV7-6 and TRBJ2-3, with TRBD2 matching 8 bases. The CDR3 runs to 16 residues. V dropped 4 bases and J dropped 3; count of bases not matched to a gene: 9. The germline CDR1 and CDR2 sequences are SGHVS and FNYEAQ.

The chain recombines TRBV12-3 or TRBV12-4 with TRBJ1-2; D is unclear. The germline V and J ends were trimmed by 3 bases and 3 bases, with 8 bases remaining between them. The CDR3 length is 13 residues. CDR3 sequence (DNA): TGTGCCAGCAGTTTCGGGGAGCACTATGGCTACACCTTC. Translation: CASSFGEHYGYTF.

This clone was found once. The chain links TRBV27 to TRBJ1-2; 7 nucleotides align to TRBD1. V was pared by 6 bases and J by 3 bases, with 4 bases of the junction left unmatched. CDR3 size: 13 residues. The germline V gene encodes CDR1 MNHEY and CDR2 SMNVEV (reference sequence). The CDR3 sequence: CASRGGQDYGYTF. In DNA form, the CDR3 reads TGTGCCAGCAGGGGTGGACAGGACTATGGCTACACCTTC.

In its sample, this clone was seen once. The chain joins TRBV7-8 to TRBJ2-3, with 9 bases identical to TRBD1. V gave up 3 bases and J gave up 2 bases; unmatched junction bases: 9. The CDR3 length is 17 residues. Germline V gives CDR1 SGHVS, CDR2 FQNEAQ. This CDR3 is CASSFGTGRIFTDTQYF. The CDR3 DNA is TGTGCCAGCAGCTTTGGGACAGGGAGGATATTCACAGATACGCAGTATTTT.

The CDR3 region has the DNA TGTGCCAGCAGTTTAGGGACAGCCAGTGTCTACGAGCAGTACTTC. This translates into CASSLGTASVYEQYF. J is TRBJ2-7 and V is TRBV27; 7 bases are a match to TRBD1. Germline CDR1 MNHEY, CDR2 SMNVEV (reference sequence). CDR3 length: 15 residues. The V segment lost 2 bases and the J segment 3 bases; nucleotides outside the gene matches: 7.

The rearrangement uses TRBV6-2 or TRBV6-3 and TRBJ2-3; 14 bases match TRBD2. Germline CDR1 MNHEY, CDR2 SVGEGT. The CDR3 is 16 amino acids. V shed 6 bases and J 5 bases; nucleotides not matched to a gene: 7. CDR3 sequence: CASSLTSGGAKDTQYF. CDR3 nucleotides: TGTGCCAGCAGCTTGACTAGCGGGGGGGCAAAAGATACGCAGTATTTT.